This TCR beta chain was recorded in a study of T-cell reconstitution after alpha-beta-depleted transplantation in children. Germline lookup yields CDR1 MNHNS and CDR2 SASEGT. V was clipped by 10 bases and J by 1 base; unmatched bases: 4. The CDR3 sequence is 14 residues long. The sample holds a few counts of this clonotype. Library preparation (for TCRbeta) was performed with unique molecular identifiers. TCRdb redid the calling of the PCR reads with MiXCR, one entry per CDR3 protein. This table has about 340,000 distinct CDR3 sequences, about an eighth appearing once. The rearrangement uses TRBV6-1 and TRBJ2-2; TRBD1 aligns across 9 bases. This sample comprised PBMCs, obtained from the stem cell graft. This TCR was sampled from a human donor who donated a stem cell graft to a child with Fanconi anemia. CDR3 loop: CATRTGVNTGELFF. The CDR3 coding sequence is TGTGCCACCCGGACAGGGGTGAACACCGGGGAGCTGTTTTTT.